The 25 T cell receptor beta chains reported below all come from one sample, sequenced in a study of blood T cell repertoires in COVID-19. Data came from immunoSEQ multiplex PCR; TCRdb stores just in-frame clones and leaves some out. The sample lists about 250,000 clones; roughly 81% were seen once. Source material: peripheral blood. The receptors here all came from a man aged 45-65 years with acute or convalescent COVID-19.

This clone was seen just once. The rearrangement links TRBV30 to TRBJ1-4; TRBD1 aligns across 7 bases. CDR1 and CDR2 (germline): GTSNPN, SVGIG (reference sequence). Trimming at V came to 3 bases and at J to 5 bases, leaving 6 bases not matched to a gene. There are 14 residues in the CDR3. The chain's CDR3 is CAWRQTGRNEKLFF. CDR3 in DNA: TGTGCCTGGAGACAGACAGGGCGGAATGAAAAACTGTTTTTT.

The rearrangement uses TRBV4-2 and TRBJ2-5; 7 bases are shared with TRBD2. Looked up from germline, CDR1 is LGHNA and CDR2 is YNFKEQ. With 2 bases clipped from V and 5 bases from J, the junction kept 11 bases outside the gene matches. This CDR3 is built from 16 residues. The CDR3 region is CASSQNDRGDGETQYF. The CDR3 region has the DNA TGTGCCAGCAGCCAAAACGACCGGGGGGATGGGGAGACCCAGTACTTC.

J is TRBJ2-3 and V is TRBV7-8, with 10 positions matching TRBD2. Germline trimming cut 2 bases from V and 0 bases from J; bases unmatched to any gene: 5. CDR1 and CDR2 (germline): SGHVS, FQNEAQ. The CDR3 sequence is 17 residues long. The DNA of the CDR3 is TGTGCCAGCAGCTTATTAGGACTAGCGGAGAGCACAGATACGCAGTATTTT. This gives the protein CASSLLGLAESTDTQYF.

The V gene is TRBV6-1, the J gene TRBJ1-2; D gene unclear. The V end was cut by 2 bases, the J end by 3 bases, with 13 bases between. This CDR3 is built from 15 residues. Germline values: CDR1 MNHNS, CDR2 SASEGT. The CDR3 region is CASSEIARLDYGYTF. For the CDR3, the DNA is TGTGCCAGCAGTGAAATTGCAAGACTCGACTATGGCTACACCTTC.

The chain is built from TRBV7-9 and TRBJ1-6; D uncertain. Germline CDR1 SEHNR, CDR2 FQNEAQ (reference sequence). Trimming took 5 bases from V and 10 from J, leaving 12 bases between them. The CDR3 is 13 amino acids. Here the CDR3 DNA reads TGTGCCAGCAGCACTACCGATGACTCACCCCTCCACTTT. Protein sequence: CASSTTDDSPLHF. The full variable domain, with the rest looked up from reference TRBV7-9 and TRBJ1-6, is DTGVSQNPRHKITKRGQNVTFRCDPISEHNRLYWYRQTLGQGPEFLTYFQNEAQLEKSRLLSDRFSAERPKGSFSTLEIQRTEQGDSAMYLCASSTTDDSPLHFGNGTRLTVT.

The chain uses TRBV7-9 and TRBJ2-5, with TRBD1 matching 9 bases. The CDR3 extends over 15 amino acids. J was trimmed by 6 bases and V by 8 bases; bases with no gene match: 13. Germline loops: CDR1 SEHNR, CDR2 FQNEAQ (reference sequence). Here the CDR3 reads CASSDQGQGGQTQYF. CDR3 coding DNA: TGTGCCAGCTCCGACCAGGGACAGGGCGGCCAGACCCAGTACTTC.

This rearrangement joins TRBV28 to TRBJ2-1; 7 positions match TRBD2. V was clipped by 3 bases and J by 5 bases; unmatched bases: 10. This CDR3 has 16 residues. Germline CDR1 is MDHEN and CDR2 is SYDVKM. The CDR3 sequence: CASSFLSSGKNNEQFF. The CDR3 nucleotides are TGTGCCAGCAGTTTTCTTTCCAGCGGGAAGAACAATGAGCAGTTCTTC.

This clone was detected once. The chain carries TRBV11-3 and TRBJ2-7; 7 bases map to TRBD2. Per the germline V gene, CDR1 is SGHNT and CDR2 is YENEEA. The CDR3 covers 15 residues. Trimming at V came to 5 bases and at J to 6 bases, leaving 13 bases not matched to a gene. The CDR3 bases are TGTGCCAGCAGCCCCCGGGGAACTAGCGAGGGCGAGCAGTACTTC. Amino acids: CASSPRGTSEGEQYF.

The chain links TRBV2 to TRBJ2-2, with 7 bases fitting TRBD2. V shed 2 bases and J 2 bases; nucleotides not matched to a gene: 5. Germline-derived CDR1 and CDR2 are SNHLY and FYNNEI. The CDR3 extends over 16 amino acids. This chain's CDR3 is CASSELGGSNTGELFF. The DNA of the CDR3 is TGTGCCAGCAGTGAACTGGGGGGGAGTAACACCGGGGAGCTGTTTTTT.

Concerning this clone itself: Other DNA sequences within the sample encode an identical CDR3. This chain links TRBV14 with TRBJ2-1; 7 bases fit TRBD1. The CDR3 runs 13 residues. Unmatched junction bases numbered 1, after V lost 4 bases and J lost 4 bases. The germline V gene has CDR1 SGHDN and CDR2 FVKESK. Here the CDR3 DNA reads TGTGCCAGCAGCCCGGGACAGTACAATGAGCAGTTCTTC. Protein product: CASSPGQYNEQFF.

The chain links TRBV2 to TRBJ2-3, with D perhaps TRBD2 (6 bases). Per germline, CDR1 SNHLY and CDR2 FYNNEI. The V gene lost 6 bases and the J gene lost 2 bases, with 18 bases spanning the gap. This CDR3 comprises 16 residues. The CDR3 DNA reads TGTGCCAGCAGCGCGGGATTAGCGGAGCACACAGATACGCAGTATTTT. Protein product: CASSAGLAEHTDTQYF.

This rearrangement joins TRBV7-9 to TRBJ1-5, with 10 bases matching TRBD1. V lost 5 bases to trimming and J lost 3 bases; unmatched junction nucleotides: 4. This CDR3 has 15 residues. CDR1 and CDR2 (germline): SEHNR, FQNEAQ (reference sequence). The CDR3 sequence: CASSQTGGLNQPQHF. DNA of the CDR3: TGTGCCAGCAGCCAGACAGGGGGCCTCAATCAGCCCCAGCATTTT.

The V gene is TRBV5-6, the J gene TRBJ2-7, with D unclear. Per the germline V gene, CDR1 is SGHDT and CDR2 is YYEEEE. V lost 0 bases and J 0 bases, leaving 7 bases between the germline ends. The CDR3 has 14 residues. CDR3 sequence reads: CASSLDSFSYEQYF. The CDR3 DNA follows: TGTGCCAGCAGCTTGGACAGTTTCTCCTACGAGCAGTACTTC.

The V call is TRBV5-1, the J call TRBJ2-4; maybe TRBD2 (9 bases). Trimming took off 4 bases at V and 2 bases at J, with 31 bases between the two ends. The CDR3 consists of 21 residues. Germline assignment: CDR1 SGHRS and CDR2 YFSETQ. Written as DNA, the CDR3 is TGCGCCAGCAGCCTGACAGGGGCGAGAGCGGGAGGAGGGGGGTCCAAAAACATTCAGTACTTC. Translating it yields CASSLTGARAGGGGSKNIQYF.

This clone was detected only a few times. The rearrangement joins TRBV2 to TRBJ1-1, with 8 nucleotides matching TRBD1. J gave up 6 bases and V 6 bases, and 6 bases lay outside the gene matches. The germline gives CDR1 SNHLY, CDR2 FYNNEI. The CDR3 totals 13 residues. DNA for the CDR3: TGTGCCAGCAGGGGGACAGGTTCCCCTGAAGCTTTCTTT. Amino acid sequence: CASRGTGSPEAFF. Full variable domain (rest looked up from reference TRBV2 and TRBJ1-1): EPEVTQTPSHQVTQMGQEVILRCVPISNHLYFYWYRQILGQKVEFLVSFYNNEISEKSEIFDDQFSVERPDGSNFTLKIRSTKLEDSAMYFCASRGTGSPEAFFGQGTRLTVV.

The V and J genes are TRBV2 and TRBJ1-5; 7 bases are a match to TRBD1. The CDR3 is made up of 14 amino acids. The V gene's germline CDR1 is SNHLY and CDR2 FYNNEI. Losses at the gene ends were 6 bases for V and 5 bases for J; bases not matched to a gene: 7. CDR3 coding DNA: TGTGCCAGCAGACCGGAACAGGGGCATCAGCCCCAGCATTTT. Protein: CASRPEQGHQPQHF.

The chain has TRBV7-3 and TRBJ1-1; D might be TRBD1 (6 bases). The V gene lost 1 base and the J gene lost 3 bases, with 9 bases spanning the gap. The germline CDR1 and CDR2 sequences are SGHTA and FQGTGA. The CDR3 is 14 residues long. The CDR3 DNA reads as TGTGCCAGCAGCTTAATACAGGGAGACACTGAAGCTTTCTTT. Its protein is CASSLIQGDTEAFF.

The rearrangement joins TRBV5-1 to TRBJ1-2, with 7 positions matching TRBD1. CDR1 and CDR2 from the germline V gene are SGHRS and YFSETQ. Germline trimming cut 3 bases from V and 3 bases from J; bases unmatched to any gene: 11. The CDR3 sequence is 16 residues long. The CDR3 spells CASSSGQASRDYGYTF. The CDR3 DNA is TGCGCCAGCAGCTCTGGACAGGCATCACGGGACTATGGCTACACCTTC. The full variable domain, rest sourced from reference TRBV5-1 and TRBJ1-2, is KAGVTQTPRYLIKTRGQQVTLSCSPISGHRSVSWYQQTPGQGLQFLFEYFSETQRNKGNFPGRFSGRQFSNSRSEMNVSTLELGDSALYLCASSSGQASRDYGYTFGSGTRLTVV.

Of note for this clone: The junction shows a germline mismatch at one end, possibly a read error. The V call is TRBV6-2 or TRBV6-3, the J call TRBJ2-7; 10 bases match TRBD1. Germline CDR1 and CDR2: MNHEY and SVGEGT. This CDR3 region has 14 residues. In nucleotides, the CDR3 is TGTGCCAGCAGTCGCCGGGACAGGGGTCACGAGCAGTACTTT. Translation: CASSRRDRGHEQYF.

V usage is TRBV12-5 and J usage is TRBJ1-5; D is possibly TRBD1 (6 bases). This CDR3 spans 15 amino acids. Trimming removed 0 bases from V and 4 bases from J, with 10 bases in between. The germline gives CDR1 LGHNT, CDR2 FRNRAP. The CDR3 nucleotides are TGTGCTAGTGGTTTGGTAGTAGGGGGAAATCAGCCCCAGCATTTT. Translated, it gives CASGLVVGGNQPQHF.

CDR3 sequence: CASSPPGGGNTEAFF. In DNA, the CDR3 is TGTGCCAGCAGTCCTCCAGGGGGCGGGAACACTGAAGCTTTCTTT. The chain is built from TRBV27 and TRBJ1-1; 8 bases fit TRBD1. The CDR3 consists of 15 residues. From germline, CDR1 is MNHEY and CDR2 SMNVEV (reference sequence). V lost 5 bases, J lost 1 base, and 6 bases stayed unmatched.

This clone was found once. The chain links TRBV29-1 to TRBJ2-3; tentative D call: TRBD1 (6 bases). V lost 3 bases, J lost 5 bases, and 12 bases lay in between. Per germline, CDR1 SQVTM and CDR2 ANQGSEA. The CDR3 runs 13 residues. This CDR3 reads CSVDGRGEDTQYF. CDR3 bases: TGCAGCGTTGATGGCAGGGGTGAAGATACGCAGTATTTT.

The DNA for the CDR3 is TGTGCCAGCAGCGAAAAGACAGGGTGGGGATCTGGAAACACCATATATTTT. The encoded protein is CASSEKTGWGSGNTIYF. The V and J genes are TRBV14 and TRBJ1-3; 7 bases line up with TRBD1. Germline V gene data show CDR1 as SGHDN and CDR2 as FVKESK. J was trimmed by 1 base and V by 5 bases; bases with no gene match: 11. The CDR3 totals 17 residues.

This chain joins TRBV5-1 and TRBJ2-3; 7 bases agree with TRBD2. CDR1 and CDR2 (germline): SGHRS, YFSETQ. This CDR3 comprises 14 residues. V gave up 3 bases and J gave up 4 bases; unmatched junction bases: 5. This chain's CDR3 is CASSSGLRPDTQYF. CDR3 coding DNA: TGCGCCAGCAGCTCGGGACTACGACCAGATACGCAGTATTTT.

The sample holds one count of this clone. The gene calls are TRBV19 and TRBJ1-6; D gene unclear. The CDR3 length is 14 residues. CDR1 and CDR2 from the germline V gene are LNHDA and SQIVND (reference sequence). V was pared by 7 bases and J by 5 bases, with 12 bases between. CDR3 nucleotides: TGTGCCAGTAATTCACCCGCGGATAATTCACCCCTCCACTTT. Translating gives CASNSPADNSPLHF. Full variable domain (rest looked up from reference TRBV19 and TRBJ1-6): DGGITQSPKYLFRKEGQNVTLSCEQNLNHDAMYWYRQDPGQGLRLIYYSQIVNDFQKGDIAEGYSVSREKKESFPLTVTSAQKNPTAFYLCASNSPADNSPLHFGNGTRLTVT.